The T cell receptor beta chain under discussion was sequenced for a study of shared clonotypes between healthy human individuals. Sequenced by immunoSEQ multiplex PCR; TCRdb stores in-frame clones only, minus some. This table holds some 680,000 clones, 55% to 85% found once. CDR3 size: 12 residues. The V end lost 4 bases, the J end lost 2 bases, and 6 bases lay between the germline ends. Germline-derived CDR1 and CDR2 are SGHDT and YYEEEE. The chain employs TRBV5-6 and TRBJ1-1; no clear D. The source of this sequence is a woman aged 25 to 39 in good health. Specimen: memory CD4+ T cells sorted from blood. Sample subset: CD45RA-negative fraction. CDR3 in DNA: TGTGCCAGCAGCATAGGAAACACTGAAGCTTTCTTT. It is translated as CASSIGNTEAFF. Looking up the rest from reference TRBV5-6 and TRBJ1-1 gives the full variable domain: DAGVTQSPTHLIKTRGQQVTLRCSPKSGHDTVSWYQQALGQGPQFIFQYYEEEERQRGNFPDRFSGHQFPNYSSELNVNALLLGDSALYLCASSIGNTEAFFGQGTRLTVV.